This TCR beta chain was obtained from a study of blood T cell repertoires in COVID-19. The V gene lost 1 base and the J gene lost 0 bases, with 16 bases spanning the gap. The CDR3 length is 17 residues. Looked up from germline, CDR1 is MGHRA and CDR2 is YSYEKL. The table came from immunoSEQ multiplex PCR; TCRdb's copy has only in-frame clones and leaves some out. The table includes about 190,000 clones, roughly three quarters detected once. This TCR derives from a man aged 60 to 75 with active or convalescent COVID-19. V gene TRBV4-1 combines with J gene TRBJ2-7; TRBD1 might be the D (5 bases). Sequencing was done on a sample of peripheral blood. The CDR3 DNA reads as TGCGCCAGCAGCCAAGGAAGAGCCCCAGGGCTCTCCTACGAGCAGTACTTC. It specifies CASSQGRAPGLSYEQYF.